The sequence of this TCR beta chain was determined in a study of cytomegalovirus exposure and HLA in healthy donors. As for this clone: Its specificity is unknown. Different DNA sequences within this sample yield the same CDR3.

At sampling all donors were nominally healthy, likely with unrecorded immune exposures. Points from the study as a whole: Analysis was performed later, and it showed HLA-associated TCR beta chains to be more clonally expanded than equally common others. A few CMV-associated chains proved CMV antigen-specific in vitro. When the data were analyzed later, several of the most significant clusters appeared to be linked to common viral pathogens.

PCR primers comprised 60 Vbeta and 13 Jbeta primers. TCRdb's table, derived via immunoSEQ multiplex PCR, lists solely in-frame clones and lacks some. Of 150,000 or so clones in the sample, approximately 73% are singletons; the top ten hold around 1.6%. The TCR originated in a woman aged 18-30 years in good health and CMV-seronegative. Sequenced input: PBMCs.

The CDR3, as DNA: TGTGCCACCAGGTACAGGGGGGTAGGAGAAAAACTGTTTTTT. It yields the protein CATRYRGVGEKLFF. V gene TRBV15 combines with J gene TRBJ1-4; 8 nucleotides match TRBD1. The CDR3 has 14 residues. The germline V gene has CDR1 LNHNV and CDR2 YYDKDF (reference sequence). V dropped 6 bases and J dropped 8; count of bases not matched to a gene: 8. Combining the CDR3 with reference TRBV15 and TRBJ1-4 gives the whole variable domain DAMVIQNPRYQVTQFGKPVTLSCSQTLNHNVMYWYQQKSSQAPKLLFHYYDKDFNNEADTPDNFQSRRPNTSFCFLDIRSPGLGDTAMYLCATRYRGVGEKLFFGSGTQLSVL.